These T cell receptor beta chains were read from a single sample in a study of blood T cell repertoires in COVID-19. TCRdb's table, derived via immunoSEQ multiplex PCR, lists solely in-frame clones and lacks some. The sample records about 82,000 clones, roughly 80% being singletons. The sample consisted of peripheral blood. Receptors originate from a man at least 80 years old with active or convalescent COVID-19. Both conserved end residues are trimmed from each CDR3. Each record gives: D gene, V gene, CDR3 protein. A D gene is named only where the DNA matches it firmly.

D gene: NA
V gene: TRBV6-4
CDR3 protein: ASSDESGSPGELF

D gene: NA
V gene: TRBV25-1
CDR3 protein: ASSEWGVPKGETQY

D gene: TRBD1
V gene: TRBV11-2
CDR3 protein: ASSRSRDRANTGELF

D gene: NA
V gene: TRBV29-1
CDR3 protein: SVERTRGNEQF

D gene: NA
V gene: TRBV27
CDR3 protein: ASSFRRGTSLYGYT

D gene: TRBD1
V gene: TRBV4-1
CDR3 protein: ASSPRDRAGTDTQY

D gene: NA
V gene: TRBV7-9
CDR3 protein: ASSLSYVADTQY

D gene: NA
V gene: TRBV5-5
CDR3 protein: ASSRQNMNTEAF

D gene: TRBD2
V gene: TRBV5-4
CDR3 protein: ASSLGAGRAGTGELF

D gene: NA
V gene: TRBV5-1
CDR3 protein: ASSLVSFGNTIY

D gene: NA
V gene: TRBV5-4
CDR3 protein: ASSLDQRSTDTQY

D gene: NA
V gene: TRBV14
CDR3 protein: ASSQESVAPLH